This T cell receptor (beta chain) was documented in a study of blood T cell repertoires in COVID-19. Study in general: Samples came from the United States, Italy and Spain, spanning acute and convalescent COVID-19. The analysed material was cDNA or gDNA that came from T cells, B-cell-depleted T cells, or PBMCs.

The cohort comprised adults aged about 18 to 90 years residing in about two dozen US areas. The study counted Cohort 3 donors as recovered given two negative PCRs, clearance, or symptom resolution. This clone was observed a single time. Trimming stripped 4 bases from V and 6 bases from J, with 18 bases between. CDR3 size: 15 residues. The V gene's germline CDR1 is ENHRY and CDR2 SYGVKD. Sequenced by immunoSEQ multiplex PCR; TCRdb stores in-frame clones only, minus some. The sample has 150,000 to 200,000 clones, about 90% seen once. The chain employs TRBV10-3 and TRBJ1-1; possible D gene TRBD1, 5 bases. Sequenced material: PBMCs or T cells enriched from blood (not recorded which). This receptor was identified in a woman between 18 and 30 years old who had recovered from COVID-19. CDR3 sequence reads: CAISVGEQGGSEAFF. The CDR3 DNA is TGTGCCATCAGTGTCGGGGAGCAGGGAGGGTCTGAAGCTTTCTTT.